This T cell receptor (beta chain) was sequenced during a study of shared T cell receptors in the human thymus (dated by TCRdb to about 2021). For the study in its entirety: The study examined how the human thymus generates shared, self-reactive T-cell receptor alpha chains.

The germline V gene encodes CDR1 SGHDN and CDR2 FVKESK. Trimming takes 6 bases from V and 1 base from J, and the germline ends sit 14 bases apart. From cysteine to phenylalanine, the CDR3 is 15 amino acids long. CDR3 DNA only is kept here, 45 bases in frame from base 1. The method was the immunoSEQ multiplex PCR assay. In TCRdb, the immuneACCESS table is reduced to in-frame sequences with V and J assigned. These tables do not hold every clone; where another copy was compared, an unresolved V gene accounts for under half, and the others remain unexplained. The sample table holds more than 550,000 clones, of which 70% to 90% were seen once. 0.008% to 0.011% of the sample is taken by the ten largest. With regard to this clone: The clone's antigen remains unknown. Base qualities are missing; no much larger clone stands one base away.

The data also belong to a second study, concerning human thymus T cells. As described in the second report: Donors were immunologically healthy infants undergoing open corrective cardiac surgery for congenital heart defects in Finland. Thymus tissue was obtained as surgical resects removed during corrective cardiac surgery. V and J gene segment usage appeared biased in both thymic and peripheral blood repertoires. Highly overlapping thymic TCR repertoires among unrelated individuals were reported in the related research. The study characterized TCR alpha and beta repertoires from about 8 infant thymus samples and a few related peripheral blood samples. Donor ages ranging from about 6 to 250 days were recorded, and 5 or 6 male and a couple of female infants were included in the cohort. Thymocytes were mechanically released from the tissue and were stored as pellets of roughly 9-30 million cells at -70 degrees C. Genomic DNA was extracted from frozen cell pellets with a QIAsymphony instrument. TCRB and TCRAD loci were amplified from a standardized quantity of quality-controlled genomic DNA using the immunoSEQ multiplex PCR assay. The amplicons covered the V(D)J region and were long enough to include the CDR3 and to identify the V and J genes. The commercial immunoSEQ service was used to sequence amplicons on an Illumina platform. Primer bias and sequencing errors were corrected as previously described, and TCRAD and TCRB definitions were based on the IMGT database. Repertoires were analysed with immunoSEQ Analyzer 3.0 and VDJTools, covering basic statistics, V/J segment usage, diversity estimates, rarefaction and pairwise overlap. Diversity was estimated using the Chao1, ChaoE, Efron-Thisted, Shannon and inverse Simpson indices, and was also estimated on datasets down-sampled to the size of the smallest sample. Repertoire overlap was determined by strict matching of CDR3 nucleotide sequence, V gene and J gene, and Jaccard-based multidimensional scaling clustering was applied. On average, roughly 850,000 unique TCRB clonotypes were obtained from thymus samples, compared with approximately 84,000 from blood samples.

The specimen was thymocytes. The receptor chain draws on TRBV14 and TRBJ2-3; D gene: possibly TRBD2, on 7 matching bases. This TCR was sampled from a girl under three years old with a congenital heart defect. Donor details come from another sample of the same person, matched by shared clones. The DNA sequence is TGTGCCAGCAGTGGTCGGGGGGCCTGCACAGATACGCAGTATTTT. Its protein reads: CASSGRGACTDTQYF.